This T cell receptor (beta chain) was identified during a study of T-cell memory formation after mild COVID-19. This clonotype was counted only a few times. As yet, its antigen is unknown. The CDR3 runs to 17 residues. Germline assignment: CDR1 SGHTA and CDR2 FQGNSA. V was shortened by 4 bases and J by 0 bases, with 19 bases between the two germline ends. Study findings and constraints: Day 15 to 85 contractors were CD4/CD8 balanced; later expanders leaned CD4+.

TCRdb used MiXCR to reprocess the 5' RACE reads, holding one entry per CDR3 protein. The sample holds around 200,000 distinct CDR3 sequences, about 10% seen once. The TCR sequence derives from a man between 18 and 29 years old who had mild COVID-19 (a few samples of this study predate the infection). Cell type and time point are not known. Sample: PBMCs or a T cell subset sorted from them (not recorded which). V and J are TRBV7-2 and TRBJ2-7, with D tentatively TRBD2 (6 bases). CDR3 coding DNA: TGTGCCAGCAGCTCCGGAGGGTGGCGGGGCGGCTCCTACGAGCAGTACTTC. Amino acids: CASSSGGWRGGSYEQYF.